This TCR beta chain came from a study of regulatory and conventional T cells in RAG deficiency. Regulatory T cells were sorted from blood as CD4+ CD25-high CD127-low cells. Turning to this clone: Its antigen is unknown.

Whole-study results and caveats: Control T-cell subsets had markedly higher Shannon entropy and lower Simpson indices than RAG-deficient patients. Omenn patients showed >90% Treg-Tconv overlap and shorter CDR3 lengths.

Sequencing used immunoSEQ multiplex PCR; TCRdb keeps in-frame clones, though not all of them. The repertoire has about 19,000 clones, 87% of them found once; the top ten carry more than 1.4%. The same data also went into a second study, on regulatory T cells. That publication notes: Amplification used 52 TRBV primers and 13 TRBJ primers. Skewed V and J usage and few unique V-J pairs marked patient repertoires, most in Tregs.

Sequenced input: Tregs sorted from blood. The clonotype originates from a human donor in good health.

The CDR3 coding sequence is TGCGCCAGCCGCTCAGGGACGTCTAATGAAAAACTGTTTTTT. Translating it yields CASRSGTSNEKLFF. The chain combines TRBV5-1 with TRBJ1-4, with D possibly matching TRBD1 (5 bases). V shed 7 bases and J shed 3 bases, with 13 bases lying between them. The length of the CDR3 is 14 residues. Looked up from germline, CDR1 is SGHRS and CDR2 is YFSETQ.